This T cell receptor beta chain was obtained from a study of T-cell reconstitution after alpha-beta-depleted transplantation in children. V lost 3 bases, J lost 2 bases, and 11 bases lay in between. This CDR3 region has 13 residues. Per the germline V gene, CDR1 is SQVTM and CDR2 is ANQGSEA. Preparing the TCRbeta library involved the use of unique molecular identifiers. TCRdb reprocessed the PCR reads with MiXCR, giving one entry per CDR3 protein. The data contain approximately 520,000 distinct CDR3 sequences, about 10% of them seen just once; the ten biggest clones take up less than 15%. There are many counts of this clonotype. What it recognizes is unknown. Study-wide points: Surviving recipient T cells and thymic progenitors produced the high day-60 TCRbeta diversity seen in some patients. Among T cells one year after transplant, newly produced cells accounted for most counts and diversity.

This receptor was taken from a female patient under 10 years old who had a stem cell transplant for aplastic anemia, so the T cells may come from the graft donor. J is TRBJ2-7 and V is TRBV29-1, with D uncertain. The material sequenced was PBMCs, mostly from graft donor cells, taken 180 days after TCRalphabeta/CD19-depleted stem cell transplant. This chain's CDR3 is CSVDGPGAYEQYF. CDR3 DNA: TGCAGCGTTGATGGTCCAGGAGCCTACGAGCAGTACTTC.